This T cell receptor delta chain emerged from a study of γδ T cells in repeated Plasmodium falciparum infection. The wider study: Four controlled malaria infections with P. falciparum NF54 spanned 644 days. Each infection was followed by sampling at 21 days, plus baseline and some pre-infection draws.

Vgamma9/Vdelta2+ and Vdelta2-negative gammadelta T cells were flow-sorted from PBMC for bulk sequencing. Overall study findings and caveats: Vgamma9/Vdelta2+ T cells showed a stable polyclonal repertoire with shared TCRgamma sequences.

TCRdb re-processed the multiplex PCR reads using CATT. The profile shows roughly 90,000 delta-chain clones, more than 0.85% of them singletons. The CDR3 extends over 22 amino acids. Germline assignment: CDR1 TSWWSYY and CDR2 QGS. J was trimmed by 4 bases and V by 3 bases; bases with no gene match: 20. As to this clone: Its antigen is undetermined. A far more abundant clone sits one base away, making this likely a read error. Within the sample, other DNA sequences also encode this same CDR3.

This receptor was taken from a pool of human donors (malaria-infected and uninfected, not separated). V usage is TRDV1 and J usage is TRDJ2, with 13 bases that match TRDD3. The J gene, not given by TCRdb, was assigned here from a germline match of the nucleotide sequence. Source material: gamma-delta T cells from blood. The chain's CDR3 is CALGDQAFLGYWGIRWTAQLFF. As DNA, the CDR3 is TGTGCTCTTGGGGATCAAGCCTTCCTTGGGTACTGGGGGATACGCTGGACAGCACAACTCTTCTTT.